This entry concerns a single T cell receptor (beta chain). This clone has at least ten counts. The clone's antigen remains unknown. Base qualities are not provided; no much larger clone lies one nucleotide away. The sample belongs to a study of beta chain features in type 1 diabetes (dated by TCRdb to 2017 to 2018). In terms of the full investigation: Patients and healthy donors did not differ in mean age, gender distribution, total cell number or subset yield. A total of approximately 110,000,000 sorted cells were examined across all samples, and a strong correlation was observed between cell number per subset and RNA yield. In the study, recently diagnosed type 1 diabetes patients and matched healthy donors were compared on the TCRB repertoires of their sorted circulating CD4+ T cell subsets. Whereas all 28 donors provided naive and central memory subsets, regulatory and stem cell-like memory subsets were isolated from just 8 patients and about 8 healthy donors. The full study reports these points: In all four CD4+ subsets, TCRB CDR3 length was moderately but significantly shorter in type 1 diabetes patients. Because the HLA sub-analyses included only small numbers of individuals, any influence of HLA type on TCRB rearrangement was left unresolved. Naive, central memory and regulatory TCRB repertoires appeared to be more similar among patients than among healthy donors. PCR may preferentially amplify shorter templates, but because patient and control samples were amplified and corrected together, any resulting skew would affect both groups equally. Because cDNA rather than genomic DNA was sequenced, highly expressing activated cells could have been over-represented, although no difference in activation and CD3 levels was found between groups. Fewer insertions and more nucleotide deletions at VDJ recombination sites were observed in patients with type 1 diabetes, implying thymic rearrangement abnormalities.

CDR1 and CDR2 (LGHNA, YSLEER) derive from the germline V gene. At the junction V is shortened by 4 bases and J by 6 bases, with 24 bases in between. The CDR3 numbers 18 residues from cysteine through phenylalanine. CDR3 DNA is the only sequence kept; it has 54 bases, read in frame from the first base. Each donor gave one peripheral blood draw, roughly 0.12 L on average, collected into heparinised tubes. A BD FACSAria II was used to sort naive, central memory, regulatory and stem cell-like memory CD4+ T cells with a panel that included CD45RO, CCR7, CD25, CD127, CD95 and CD27. Purity was above 95% for every sorted population. PBMCs were isolated immediately by Lymphoprep density gradient centrifugation and stained directly without culture. So that batch effects would be minimized, each experiment stained and sorted samples in pairs, pairing one healthy donor with one patient. The High Capacity cDNA Reverse Transcription Kit was used to reverse transcribe all of the isolated RNA, meaning that expressed TCRB transcripts were what got sequenced. Deep immunoSEQ sequencing was performed on naive, central memory and regulatory T cell samples, with an average of approximately 4 million total reads per sample. After sorted cells were lysed in RLT buffer, RNA was extracted with DNase-treated RNeasy Micro or Mini kits, with the choice depending on cell number. To prevent cross-contamination, each cell subset was processed individually, whereas patient and healthy donor samples were processed jointly. The immunoSEQ multiplex PCR was used to amplify TCRB sequences from cDNA, yielding 87-bp fragments that span the CDR3 region. Sequencing of the amplicons was performed on the Illumina HiSeq platform. Regarding the original processing steps: PCR bias was computationally corrected using synthetic template baselines, reads within Hamming distance 2 were collapsed, and singletons that could not be merged were discarded. Reads were aligned against IMGT so that V, D and J genes, CDR3 length and insertions or deletions at six rearrangement sites could be assigned. Within each subset, clonotype counts were normalized to sorted cell number, and only after that were true diversity and Gini coefficients computed with the tcR R package. Repertoire sharing was quantified using the overlap coefficient calculated on TCRB nucleotide sequences. The table was pulled from immuneACCESS by TCRdb, which kept in-frame rearrangements only. Such tables lose some clones; where checked, under half of the loss comes from unresolved V genes, and the rest has no known cause. That table gives V, J and clone size, and the DNA gave D and trimming. The sample profile shows about 210,000 clones; about a tenth of them were found once. The ten largest make up roughly 1.4% of the sample.

The sample taken for sequencing was central memory CD4+ T cells from blood. This clonotype was sampled from a man younger than 30 in good health. This chain is built from TRBV4-3 and TRBJ2-2, with TRBD1 tentatively as D gene (7 bases match). The CDR3 is CASSPGQTYLEGPGELFF. DNA sequence: TGCGCCAGCAGCCCGGGACAGACCTATCTGGAGGGGCCCGGGGAGCTGTTTTTT.